Below, 5 T cell receptor beta chains from the same sample are listed, as sequenced in a study of identical twins (dated by TCRdb to between 2015 and 2016). Library generation was performed with 5' RACE. Sequencing took place on an Illumina HiSeq 2000. Using fastp at Q25 and MiXCR, TCRdb reprocessed the public reads and kept productive beta chains. Identical CDR3 proteins give one entry, which carries the most common genes and DNA. Present in this sample are some 1,700,000 distinct CDR3 sequences, 32% of which were seen just once. The ten largest clones take up roughly 0.3% of the sample. Sample: cord blood. These receptors came from a newborn girl in good health.

The gene calls are TRBV6-6 and TRBJ2-5; TRBD2 might be the D (6 bases). CDR3 length: 13 residues. The germline V gene has CDR1 MNHNY and CDR2 SVGAGI (reference sequence). Between the trimmed V and J ends, which lost 3 bases and 5 bases, there was a span of 10 bases. CDR3 sequence: CASSYIAEETQYF. In DNA form, the CDR3 reads TGTGCCAGCAGTTATATAGCGGAGGAGACCCAGTACTTC.

At least ten counts were recorded for this clonotype. V usage is TRBV6-2 or TRBV6-3 and J usage is TRBJ1-1; D is ambiguous. CDR1 and CDR2 from the germline V gene are MNHEY and SVGEGT. CDR3 length equals 14 residues. V was trimmed by 5 bases and J by 0 bases, leaving 10 bases between them. In DNA form, the CDR3 reads TGTGCCAGCAGTGCCGGGCCCATGAACACTGAAGCTTTCTTT. Its protein product is CASSAGPMNTEAFF.

This clonotype was seen many times. The gene calls are TRBV5-1 and TRBJ2-7, with 7 bases fitting TRBD1. CDR3 size: 14 residues. Trimming took 4 bases from V and 1 from J; bases not matched to a gene: 5. Germline assignment: CDR1 SGHRS and CDR2 YFSETQ. CDR3 nucleotides: TGCGCCAGCAGCACCCGACAGGGTTCCTACGAGCAGTACTTC. Its protein is CASSTRQGSYEQYF.

The rearrangement uses TRBV12-3 or TRBV12-4 and TRBJ2-1; D is undetermined. TRBJ2-7 matches the DNA end more closely, so the J call is doubtful. CDR3 length equals 12 residues. The CDR3 coding sequence is TGTGCCAGCCGACGGTCCTACAATGAGCAGTACTTC. Its translation is CASRRSYNEQYF.

V and J are TRBV4-1 and TRBJ2-1; a possible D gene is TRBD2 (6 bases). V was cut by 0 bases and J by 9 bases, with 18 bases left in between. The germline CDR1 and CDR2 sequences are MGHRA and YSYEKL. The length of the CDR3 is 16 residues. The CDR3 loop is CASSQERGKGPSEQFF. The DNA for the CDR3 is TGCGCCAGCAGCCAAGAACGCGGGAAGGGCCCAAGTGAGCAGTTCTTC.